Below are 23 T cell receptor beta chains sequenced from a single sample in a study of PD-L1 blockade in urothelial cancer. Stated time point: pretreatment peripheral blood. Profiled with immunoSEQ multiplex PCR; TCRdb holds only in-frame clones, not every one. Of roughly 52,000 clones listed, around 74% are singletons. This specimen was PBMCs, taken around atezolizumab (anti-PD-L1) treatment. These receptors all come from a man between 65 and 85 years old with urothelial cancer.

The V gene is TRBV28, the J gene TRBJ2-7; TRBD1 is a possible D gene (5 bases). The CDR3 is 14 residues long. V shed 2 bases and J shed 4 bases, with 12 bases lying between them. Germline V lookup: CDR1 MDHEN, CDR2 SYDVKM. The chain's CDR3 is CASSLAPRGYEQYF. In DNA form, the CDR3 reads TGTGCCAGCAGTTTAGCGCCTAGGGGATACGAGCAGTACTTC.

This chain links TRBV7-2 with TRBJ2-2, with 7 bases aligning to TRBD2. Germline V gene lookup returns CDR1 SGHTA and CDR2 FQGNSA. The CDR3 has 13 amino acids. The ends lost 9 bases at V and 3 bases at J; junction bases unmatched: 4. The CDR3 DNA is TGTGCCAGGGGGAGGGGATACACCGGGGAGCTGTTTTTT. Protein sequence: CARGRGYTGELFF.

The CDR3 DNA sequence: TGCGCCAGCAGCAGCGGACAGGGGAACACTGAAGCTTTCTTT. Translated, it gives CASSSGQGNTEAFF. J is TRBJ1-1 and V is TRBV5-1, with 8 bases lining up with TRBD1. Germline CDR1 and CDR2: SGHRS and YFSETQ. V lost 4 bases, J lost 1 base, and 3 bases stayed unmatched. The CDR3 sequence is 14 residues long.

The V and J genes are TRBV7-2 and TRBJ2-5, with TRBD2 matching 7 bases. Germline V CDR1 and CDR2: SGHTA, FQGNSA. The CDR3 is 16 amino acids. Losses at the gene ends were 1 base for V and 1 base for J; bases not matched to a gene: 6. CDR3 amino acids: CASSLVGGGVQETQYF. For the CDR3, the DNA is TGTGCCAGCAGCTTAGTTGGGGGAGGGGTCCAAGAGACCCAGTACTTC.

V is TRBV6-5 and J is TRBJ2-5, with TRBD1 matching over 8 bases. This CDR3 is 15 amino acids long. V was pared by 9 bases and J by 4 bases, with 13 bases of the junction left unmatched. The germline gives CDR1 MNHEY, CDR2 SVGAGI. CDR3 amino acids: CASTPPTGGSETQYF. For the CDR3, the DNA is TGTGCCAGTACTCCCCCAACAGGGGGTTCAGAGACCCAGTACTTC.

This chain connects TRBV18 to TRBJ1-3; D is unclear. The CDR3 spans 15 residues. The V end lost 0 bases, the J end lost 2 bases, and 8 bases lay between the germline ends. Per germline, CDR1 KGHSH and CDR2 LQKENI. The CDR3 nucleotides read TGTGCCAGCTCACCACCGTCGGGTGCTGGAAACACCATATATTTT. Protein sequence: CASSPPSGAGNTIYF.

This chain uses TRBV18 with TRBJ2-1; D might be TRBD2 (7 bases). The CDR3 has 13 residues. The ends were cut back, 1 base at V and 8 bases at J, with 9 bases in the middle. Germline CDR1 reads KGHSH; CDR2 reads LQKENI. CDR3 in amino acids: CASSPRGGDEQFF. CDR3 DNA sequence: TGTGCCAGCTCACCACGAGGGGGGGATGAGCAGTTCTTC.

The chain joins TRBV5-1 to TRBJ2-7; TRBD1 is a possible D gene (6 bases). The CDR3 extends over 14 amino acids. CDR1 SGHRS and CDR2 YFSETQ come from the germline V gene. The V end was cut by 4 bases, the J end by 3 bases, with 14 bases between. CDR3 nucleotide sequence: TGCGCCAGCAGCCCAGGGGTTTTGGTCTACGAGCAGTACTTC. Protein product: CASSPGVLVYEQYF. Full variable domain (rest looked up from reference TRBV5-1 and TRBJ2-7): KAGVTQTPRYLIKTRGQQVTLSCSPISGHRSVSWYQQTPGQGLQFLFEYFSETQRNKGNFPGRFSGRQFSNSRSEMNVSTLELGDSALYLCASSPGVLVYEQYFGPGTRLTVT.

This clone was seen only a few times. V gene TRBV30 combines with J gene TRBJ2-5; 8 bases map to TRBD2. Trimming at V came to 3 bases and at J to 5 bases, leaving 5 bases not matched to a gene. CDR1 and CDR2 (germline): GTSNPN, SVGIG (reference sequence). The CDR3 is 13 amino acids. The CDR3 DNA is TGTGCCTGGAGGCTAGCGGGTGTGGAGACCCAGTACTTC. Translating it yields CAWRLAGVETQYF.

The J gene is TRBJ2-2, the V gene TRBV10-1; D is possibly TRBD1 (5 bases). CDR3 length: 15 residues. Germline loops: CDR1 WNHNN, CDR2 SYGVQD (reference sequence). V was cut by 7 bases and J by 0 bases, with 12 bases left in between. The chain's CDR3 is CASKQDSANTGELFF. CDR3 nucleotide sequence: TGCGCCAGCAAACAAGACAGCGCGAACACCGGGGAGCTGTTTTTT.

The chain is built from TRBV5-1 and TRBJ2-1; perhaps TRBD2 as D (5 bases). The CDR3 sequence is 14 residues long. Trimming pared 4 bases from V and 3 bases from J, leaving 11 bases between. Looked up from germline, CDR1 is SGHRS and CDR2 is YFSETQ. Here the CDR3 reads CASSPYRDYNEQFF. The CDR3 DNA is TGCGCCAGCAGCCCCTACCGGGACTACAATGAGCAGTTCTTC.

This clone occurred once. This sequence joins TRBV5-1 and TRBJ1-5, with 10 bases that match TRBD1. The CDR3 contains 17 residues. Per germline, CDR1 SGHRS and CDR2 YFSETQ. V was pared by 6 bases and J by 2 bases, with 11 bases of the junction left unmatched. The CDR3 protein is CASTNRDRGSGNQPQHF. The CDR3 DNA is TGCGCCAGCACAAACCGGGACAGGGGCTCGGGCAATCAGCCCCAGCATTTT.

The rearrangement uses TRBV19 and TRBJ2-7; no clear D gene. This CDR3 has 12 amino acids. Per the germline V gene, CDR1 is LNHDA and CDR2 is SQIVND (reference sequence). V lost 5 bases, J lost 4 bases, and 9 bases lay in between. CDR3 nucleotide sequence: TGTGCCAGTAGTGGCGGTGGGTACGAGCAGTACTTC. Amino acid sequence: CASSGGGYEQYF.

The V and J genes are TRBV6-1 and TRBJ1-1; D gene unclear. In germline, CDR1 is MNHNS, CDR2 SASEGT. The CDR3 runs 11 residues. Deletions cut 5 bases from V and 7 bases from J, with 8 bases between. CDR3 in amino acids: CASSQPGEAFF. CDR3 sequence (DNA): TGTGCCAGCAGTCAACCCGGTGAAGCTTTCTTT.

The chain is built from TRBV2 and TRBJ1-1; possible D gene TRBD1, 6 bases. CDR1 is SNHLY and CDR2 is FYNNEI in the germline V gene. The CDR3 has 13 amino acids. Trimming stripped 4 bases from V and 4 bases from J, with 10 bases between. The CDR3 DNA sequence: TGTGCCAGCAGTGTTGCCAGGGGCACTGAAGCTTTCTTT. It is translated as CASSVARGTEAFF. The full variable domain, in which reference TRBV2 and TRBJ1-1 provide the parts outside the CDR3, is EPEVTQTPSHQVTQMGQEVILRCVPISNHLYFYWYRQILGQKVEFLVSFYNNEISEKSEIFDDQFSVERPDGSNFTLKIRSTKLEDSAMYFCASSVARGTEAFFGQGTRLTVV.

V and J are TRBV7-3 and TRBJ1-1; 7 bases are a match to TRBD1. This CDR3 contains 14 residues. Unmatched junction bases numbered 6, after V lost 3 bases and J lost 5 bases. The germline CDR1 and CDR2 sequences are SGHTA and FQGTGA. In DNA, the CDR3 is TGTGCCAGCAGCTTGGGACAGATGGGTACTGAAGCTTTCTTT. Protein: CASSLGQMGTEAFF.

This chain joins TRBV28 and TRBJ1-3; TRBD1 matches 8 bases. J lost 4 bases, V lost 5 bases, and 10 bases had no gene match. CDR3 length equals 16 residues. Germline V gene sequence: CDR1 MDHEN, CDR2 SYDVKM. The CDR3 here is CASSPPGQGGGNTIYF. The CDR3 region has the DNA TGTGCCAGCAGTCCACCCGGACAGGGTGGAGGAAACACCATATATTTT.

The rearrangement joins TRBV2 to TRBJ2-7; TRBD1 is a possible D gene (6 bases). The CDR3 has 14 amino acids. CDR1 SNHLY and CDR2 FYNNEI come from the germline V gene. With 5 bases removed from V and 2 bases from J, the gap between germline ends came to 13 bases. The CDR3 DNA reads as TGTGCCAGCAGTCTCGGGACACCTCCCTACGAGCAGTACTTC. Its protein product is CASSLGTPPYEQYF.

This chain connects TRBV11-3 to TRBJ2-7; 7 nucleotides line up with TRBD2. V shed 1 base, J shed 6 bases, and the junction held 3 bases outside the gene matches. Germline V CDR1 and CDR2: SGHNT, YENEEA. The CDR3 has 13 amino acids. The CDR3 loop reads CASSLGVAGEQYF. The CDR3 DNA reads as TGTGCCAGCAGCTTAGGGGTAGCGGGCGAGCAGTACTTC.

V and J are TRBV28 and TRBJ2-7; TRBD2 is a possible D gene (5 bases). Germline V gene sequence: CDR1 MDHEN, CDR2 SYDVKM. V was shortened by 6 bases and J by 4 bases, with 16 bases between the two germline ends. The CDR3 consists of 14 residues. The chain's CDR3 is CASRPLGRDYEQYF. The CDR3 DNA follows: TGTGCCAGCAGACCCCTAGGACGGGATTACGAGCAGTACTTC.

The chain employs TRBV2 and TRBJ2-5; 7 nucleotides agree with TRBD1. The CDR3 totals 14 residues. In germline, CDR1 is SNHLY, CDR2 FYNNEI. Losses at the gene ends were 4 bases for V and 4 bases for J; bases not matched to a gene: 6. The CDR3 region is CASSGTSGGETQYF. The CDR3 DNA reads TGTGCCAGCAGTGGAACGTCAGGGGGAGAGACCCAGTACTTC.

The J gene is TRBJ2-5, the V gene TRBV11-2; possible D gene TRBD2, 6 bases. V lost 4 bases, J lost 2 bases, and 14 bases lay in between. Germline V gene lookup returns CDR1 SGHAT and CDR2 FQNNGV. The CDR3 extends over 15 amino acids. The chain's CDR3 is CASSYGTQIQETQYF. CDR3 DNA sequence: TGTGCCAGCAGCTATGGGACTCAAATTCAAGAGACCCAGTACTTC.

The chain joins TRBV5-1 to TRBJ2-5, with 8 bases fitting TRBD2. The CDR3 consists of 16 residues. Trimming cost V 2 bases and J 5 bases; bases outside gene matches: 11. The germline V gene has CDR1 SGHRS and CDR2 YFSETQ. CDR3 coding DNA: TGCGCCAGCAGCTTAGGCTCGGGGGGGACTGGGGAGACCCAGTACTTC. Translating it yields CASSLGSGGTGETQYF.